Below, 18 T cell receptor beta chains from the same sample are listed, as sequenced in a study of T cell changes during pregnancy in multiple sclerosis. Profiled with immunoSEQ multiplex PCR; TCRdb holds only in-frame clones, not every one. This table has over 20,000 clones, 70% to 90% appearing once. The specimen comprised CD8+ T cells from peripheral blood mononuclear cells, sampled before pregnancy. Receptors originate from a female donor with multiple sclerosis, enrolled in a pregnancy study.

The chain links TRBV5-1 to TRBJ2-5, with D possibly TRBD2 on 5 matching bases. CDR1 is SGHRS, CDR2 YFSETQ, per germline. The CDR3 totals 14 residues. V was pared by 4 bases and J by 5 bases, with 15 bases between. The CDR3 bases are TGCGCCAGCAGCCCGCCCCCCCCGGGGGAGACCCAGTACTTC. This codes for CASSPPPPGETQYF. Filled out from reference TRBV5-1 and TRBJ2-5, the complete variable domain reads KAGVTQTPRYLIKTRGQQVTLSCSPISGHRSVSWYQQTPGQGLQFLFEYFSETQRNKGNFPGRFSGRQFSNSRSEMNVSTLELGDSALYLCASSPPPPGETQYFGPGTRLLVL.

In DNA, the CDR3 is TGTGCCAGCAGTTCCAGGGACAGGGTTTCAGAGCAGTACTTC. Its translation: CASSSRDRVSEQYF. This chain joins TRBV27 and TRBJ2-7; TRBD1 aligns across 9 bases. V lost 4 bases to trimming and J lost 7 bases; unmatched junction nucleotides: 8. The V gene's germline CDR1 is MNHEY and CDR2 SMNVEV (reference sequence). This CDR3 comprises 14 residues.

V usage is TRBV4-2 and J usage is TRBJ2-1; 8 bases are a match to TRBD2. The length of the CDR3 is 18 residues. From germline, CDR1 is LGHNA and CDR2 YNFKEQ. The ends lost 0 bases at V and 2 bases at J; junction bases unmatched: 9. CDR3 bases: TGTGCCAGCAGCCAAGATAGCGTACGGGAGGGTCCCTACAATGAGCAGTTCTTC. It yields the protein CASSQDSVREGPYNEQFF.

V gene TRBV4-1 combines with J gene TRBJ2-5, with TRBD2 matching 8 bases. J gave up 5 bases and V 2 bases, and 10 bases lay outside the gene matches. The CDR3 contains 16 residues. CDR1 is MGHRA, CDR2 YSYEKL, per germline. CDR3 amino acids: CASSQRTGGPRETQYF. CDR3 sequence (DNA): TGCGCCAGCAGCCAACGTACGGGAGGGCCTAGGGAGACCCAGTACTTC.

This chain uses TRBV11-2 with TRBJ2-7; tentative D call: TRBD2 (5 bases). This CDR3 comprises 12 residues. Per the germline V gene, CDR1 is SGHAT and CDR2 is FQNNGV. V lost 5 bases and J 7 bases, leaving 12 bases between the germline ends. This chain's CDR3 is CASSPRGWEQYF. The CDR3 DNA follows: TGTGCCAGCAGCCCACGGGGTTGGGAGCAGTACTTC. Complete variable domain (other parts from reference TRBV11-2 and TRBJ2-7): EAGVAQSPRYKIIEKRQSVAFWCNPISGHATLYWYQQILGQGPKLLIQFQNNGVVDDSQLPKDRFSAERLKGVDSTLKIQPAKLEDSAVYLCASSPRGWEQYFGPGTRLTVT.

J is TRBJ2-5 and V is TRBV29-1, with D perhaps matching TRBD2 (6 bases). In germline, CDR1 is SQVTM, CDR2 ANQGSEA. V gave up 7 bases and J gave up 2 bases, with 8 bases separating them. The CDR3 sequence is 11 residues long. The CDR3: CSGLAQETQYF. In DNA form, the CDR3 reads TGCAGCGGCCTAGCGCAAGAGACCCAGTACTTC. Complete variable domain (other parts from reference TRBV29-1 and TRBJ2-5): SAVISQKPSRDICQRGTSLTIQCQVDSQVTMMFWYRQQPGQSLTLIATANQGSEATYESGFVIDKFPISRPNLTFSTLTVSNMSPEDSSIYLCSGLAQETQYFGPGTRLLVL.

The chain joins TRBV6-1 to TRBJ2-7; D call uncertain. The CDR3 is 15 residues long. V was cut by 1 base and J by 3 bases, with 13 bases left in between. Germline loops: CDR1 MNHNS, CDR2 SASEGT. The CDR3 loop reads CASSEGENRRYEQYF. CDR3 coding DNA: TGTGCCAGCAGTGAAGGAGAAAATCGTCGCTACGAGCAGTACTTC.

This rearrangement joins TRBV30 to TRBJ1-5; D possibly corresponds to TRBD1 (6 bases). Germline CDR1 reads GTSNPN; CDR2 reads SVGIG (reference sequence). Trimming removed 0 bases from V and 6 bases from J, with 15 bases in between. The CDR3 has 15 amino acids. CDR3: CAWSVSGGESQPQHF. For the CDR3, the DNA is TGTGCCTGGAGTGTCAGCGGGGGCGAAAGTCAGCCCCAGCATTTT.

The chain carries TRBV7-6 and TRBJ1-1; D gene unclear. Germline V lookup: CDR1 SGHVS, CDR2 FNYEAQ. This CDR3 region has 14 residues. The V end lost 1 base, the J end lost 2 bases, and 8 bases lay between the germline ends. CDR3: CASSLDGLNTEAFF. CDR3 nucleotides: TGTGCCAGCAGCTTAGATGGGCTTAACACTGAAGCTTTCTTT. The full variable domain, completed using reference TRBV7-6 and TRBJ1-1, is GAGVSQSPRYKVTKRGQDVALRCDPISGHVSLYWYRQALGQGPEFLTYFNYEAQQDKSGLPNDRFSAERPEGSISTLTIQRTEQRDSAMYRCASSLDGLNTEAFFGQGTRLTVV.

The chain is built from TRBV4-3 and TRBJ2-7; D perhaps matches TRBD1 (5 bases). This CDR3 comprises 15 residues. Germline V lookup: CDR1 LGHNA, CDR2 YSLEER. Trimming removed 1 base at V and 6 bases at J, with 16 bases between. CDR3 loop: CASSQVLVGPSEQYF. Here the CDR3 DNA reads TGCGCCAGCAGCCAAGTGCTAGTGGGGCCGAGCGAGCAGTACTTC.

The chain uses TRBV7-8 and TRBJ1-4; D might be TRBD1 (6 bases). Germline assignment: CDR1 SGHVS and CDR2 FQNEAQ. With 2 bases removed from V and 8 bases from J, the gap between germline ends came to 15 bases. This CDR3 region has 15 residues. The chain's CDR3 is CASSLSLAGTEKLFF. Written as DNA, the CDR3 is TGTGCCAGCAGCTTATCCTTGGCAGGGACAGAAAAACTGTTTTTT. Using reference TRBV7-8 and TRBJ1-4 for the parts outside the CDR3, the full variable domain is GAGVSQSPRYKVAKRGQDVALRCDPISGHVSLFWYQQALGQGPEFLTYFQNEAQLDKSGLPSDRFFAERPEGSVSTLKIQRTQQEDSAVYLCASSLSLAGTEKLFFGSGTQLSVL.

The CDR3: CASQLAVAKNIQYF. CDR3 coding DNA: TGCGCCAGCCAGTTAGCGGTAGCCAAAAACATTCAGTACTTC. V and J are TRBV10-1 and TRBJ2-4; TRBD2 is a possible D gene (6 bases). The germline gives CDR1 WNHNN, CDR2 SYGVQD (reference sequence). The germline V and J ends were trimmed by 8 bases and 0 bases, with 11 bases remaining between them. CDR3 length: 14 residues.

J is TRBJ2-3 and V is TRBV28; no definite D call. Per the germline V gene, CDR1 is MDHEN and CDR2 is SYDVKM. This CDR3 is 15 amino acids long. Trimming left V 3 bases short and J 2 bases short, with 12 bases between. This chain's CDR3 is CASSFLVTNTDTQYF. Written as DNA, the CDR3 is TGTGCCAGCAGTTTCCTCGTTACAAACACAGATACGCAGTATTTT.

V gene TRBV9 combines with J gene TRBJ2-7; 11 nucleotides align to TRBD2. The germline gives CDR1 SGDLS, CDR2 YYNGEE. The CDR3 is 16 residues long. V gave up 2 bases and J gave up 3 bases; unmatched junction bases: 7. The chain's CDR3 is CASSVSPGLAVYEQYF. The DNA of the CDR3 is TGTGCCAGCAGCGTTTCCCCGGGACTAGCGGTCTACGAGCAGTACTTC. Using reference TRBV9 and TRBJ2-7 for the parts outside the CDR3, the full variable domain is DSGVTQTPKHLITATGQRVTLRCSPRSGDLSVYWYQQSLDQGLQFLIQYYNGEERAKGNILERFSAQQFPDLHSELNLSSLELGDSALYFCASSVSPGLAVYEQYFGPGTRLTVT.

The CDR3 coding sequence is TGTGCCTGGAGTGTACGGGGTGGGGCCGGGGAGCTGTTTTTT. This sequence encodes CAWSVRGGAGELFF. V is TRBV30 and J is TRBJ2-2, with a weak D call TRBD2 (5 bases). The CDR3 runs 14 residues. CDR1 and CDR2 from the germline V gene are GTSNPN and SVGIG (reference sequence). V was pared by 0 bases and J by 6 bases, with 11 bases between.

V and J are TRBV19 and TRBJ1-2; D gene uncertain. This CDR3 region has 16 residues. The germline CDR1 and CDR2 sequences are LNHDA and SQIVND (reference sequence). Trimming took 3 bases from V and 2 from J, leaving 16 bases between them. The CDR3 sequence: CASSIWLGIANYGYTF. In DNA form, the CDR3 reads TGTGCCAGTAGTATTTGGTTGGGCATTGCGAACTATGGCTACACCTTC.

This clone was detected only once. This chain connects TRBV28 to TRBJ2-7; 10 bases match TRBD1. The CDR3 runs to 14 residues. CDR1 and CDR2 from the germline V gene are MDHEN and SYDVKM. The V and J ends lost 5 bases and 3 bases, in that order; junction bases with no gene match: 4. The CDR3 sequence: CASSPDRGLYEQYF. CDR3 sequence (DNA): TGTGCCAGCAGTCCTGACAGGGGGCTCTACGAGCAGTACTTC.

This chain links TRBV6-5 with TRBJ1-5; no clear D gene. With 2 bases removed from V and 4 bases from J, the gap between germline ends came to 9 bases. CDR1 and CDR2 from the germline V gene are MNHEY and SVGAGI. There are 14 residues in the CDR3. CDR3 bases: TGTGCCAGCAGTTACAGAGGTTTTAATCAGCCCCAGCATTTT. Protein: CASSYRGFNQPQHF.